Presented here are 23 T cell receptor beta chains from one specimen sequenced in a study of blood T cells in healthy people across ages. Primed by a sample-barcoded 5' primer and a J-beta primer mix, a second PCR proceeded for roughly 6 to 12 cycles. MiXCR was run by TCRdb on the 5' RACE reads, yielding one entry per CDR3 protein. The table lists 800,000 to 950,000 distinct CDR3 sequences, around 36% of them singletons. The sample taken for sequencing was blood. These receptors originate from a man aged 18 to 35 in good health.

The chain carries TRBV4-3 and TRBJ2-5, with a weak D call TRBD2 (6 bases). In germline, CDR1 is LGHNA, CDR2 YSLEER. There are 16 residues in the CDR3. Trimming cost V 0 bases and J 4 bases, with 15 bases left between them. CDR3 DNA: TGCGCCAGCAGCCAAGATTTTCGGACTACCCGAGAGACCCAGTACTTC. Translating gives CASSQDFRTTRETQYF.

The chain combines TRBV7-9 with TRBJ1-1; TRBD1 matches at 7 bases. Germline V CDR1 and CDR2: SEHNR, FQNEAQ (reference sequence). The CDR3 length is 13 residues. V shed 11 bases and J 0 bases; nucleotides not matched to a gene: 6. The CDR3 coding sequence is TGTGCCTGCAAGGGACAGATGAACACTGAAGCTTTCTTT. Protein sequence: CACKGQMNTEAFF.

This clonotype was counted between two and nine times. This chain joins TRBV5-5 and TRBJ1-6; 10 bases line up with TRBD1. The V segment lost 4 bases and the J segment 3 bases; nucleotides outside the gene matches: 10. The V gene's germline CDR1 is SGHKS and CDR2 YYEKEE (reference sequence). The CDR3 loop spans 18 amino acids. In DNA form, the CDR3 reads TGTGCCAGCAGCATCCGGGACAGGGGTACGAACTATAATTCACCCCTCCACTTT. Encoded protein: CASSIRDRGTNYNSPLHF.

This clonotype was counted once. The CDR3 DNA reads TGTGCCAGCAGCATATCCGACAGGGGCGCCGGGGAGCTGTTTTTT. Encoded protein: CASSISDRGAGELFF. This chain joins TRBV5-6 and TRBJ2-2; 8 bases match TRBD1. CDR1 SGHDT and CDR2 YYEEEE come from the germline V gene. The CDR3 is 15 residues long. V trimming: 4 bases; J trimming: 6 bases; junction bases outside the gene matches: 8. Filled out from reference TRBV5-6 and TRBJ2-2, the complete variable domain reads DAGVTQSPTHLIKTRGQQVTLRCSPKSGHDTVSWYQQALGQGPQFIFQYYEEEERQRGNFPDRFSGHQFPNYSSELNVNALLLGDSALYLCASSISDRGAGELFFGEGSRLTVL.

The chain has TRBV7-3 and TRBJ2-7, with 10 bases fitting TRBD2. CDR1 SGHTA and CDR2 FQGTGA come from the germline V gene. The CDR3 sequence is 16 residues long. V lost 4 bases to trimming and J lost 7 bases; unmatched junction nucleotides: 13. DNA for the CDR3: TGTGCCAGCAGCTCCAAGCGGGGGGGATTCTACAATGAGCAGTACTTC. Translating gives CASSSKRGGFYNEQYF.

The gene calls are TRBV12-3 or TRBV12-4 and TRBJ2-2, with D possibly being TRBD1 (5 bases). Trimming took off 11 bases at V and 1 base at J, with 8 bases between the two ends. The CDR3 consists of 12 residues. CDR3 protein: CAYTGNTGELFF. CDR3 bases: TGTGCCTACACAGGGAACACCGGGGAGCTGTTTTTT.

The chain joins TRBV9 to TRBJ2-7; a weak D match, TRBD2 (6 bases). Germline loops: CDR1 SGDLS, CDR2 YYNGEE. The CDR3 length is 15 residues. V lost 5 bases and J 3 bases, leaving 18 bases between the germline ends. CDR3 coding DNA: TGTGCCAGCAGTCCAACTAGCACGGCTCTCTACGAGCAGTACTTC. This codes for CASSPTSTALYEQYF. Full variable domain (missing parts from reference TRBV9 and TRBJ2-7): DSGVTQTPKHLITATGQRVTLRCSPRSGDLSVYWYQQSLDQGLQFLIQYYNGEERAKGNILERFSAQQFPDLHSELNLSSLELGDSALYFCASSPTSTALYEQYFGPGTRLTVT.

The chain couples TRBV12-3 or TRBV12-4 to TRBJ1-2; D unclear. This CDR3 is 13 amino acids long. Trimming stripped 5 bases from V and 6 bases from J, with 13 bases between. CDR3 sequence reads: CASSVIGNNGYTF. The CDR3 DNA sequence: TGTGCCAGCAGTGTTATAGGGAATAATGGCTACACCTTC.

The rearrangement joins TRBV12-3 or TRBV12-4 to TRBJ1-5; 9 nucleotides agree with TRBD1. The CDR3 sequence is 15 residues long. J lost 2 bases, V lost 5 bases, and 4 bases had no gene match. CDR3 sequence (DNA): TGTGCCAGCAGTGTTACAGGGGGCCGCAATCAGCCCCAGCATTTT. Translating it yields CASSVTGGRNQPQHF.

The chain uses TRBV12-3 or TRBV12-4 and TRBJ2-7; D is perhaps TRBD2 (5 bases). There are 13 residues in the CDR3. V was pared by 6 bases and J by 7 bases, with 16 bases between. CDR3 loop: CASRWTAYNEQYF. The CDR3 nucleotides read TGTGCCAGCAGGTGGACTGCCTACAATGAGCAGTACTTC.

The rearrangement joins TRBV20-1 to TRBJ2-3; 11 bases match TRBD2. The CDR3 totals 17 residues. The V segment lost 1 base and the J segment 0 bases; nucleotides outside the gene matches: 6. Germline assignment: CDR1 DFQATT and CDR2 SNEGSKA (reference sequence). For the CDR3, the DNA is TGCAGTGCTAGAGCCGGGACTAGCGGCGCTAGCACAGATACGCAGTATTTT. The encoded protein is CSARAGTSGASTDTQYF.

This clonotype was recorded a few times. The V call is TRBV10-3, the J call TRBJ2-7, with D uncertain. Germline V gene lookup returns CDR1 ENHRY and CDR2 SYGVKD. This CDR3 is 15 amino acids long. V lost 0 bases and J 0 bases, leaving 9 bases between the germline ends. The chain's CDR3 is CAISESVGLSYEQYF. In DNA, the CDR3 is TGTGCCATCAGTGAGTCGGTCGGGCTCTCCTACGAGCAGTACTTC.

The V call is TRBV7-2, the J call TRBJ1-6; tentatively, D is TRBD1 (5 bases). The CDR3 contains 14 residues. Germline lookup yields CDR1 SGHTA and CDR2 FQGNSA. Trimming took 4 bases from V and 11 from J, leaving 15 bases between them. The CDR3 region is CASSSLQGWAPLHF. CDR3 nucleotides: TGTGCCAGCAGCTCGCTTCAGGGTTGGGCACCCCTCCACTTT.

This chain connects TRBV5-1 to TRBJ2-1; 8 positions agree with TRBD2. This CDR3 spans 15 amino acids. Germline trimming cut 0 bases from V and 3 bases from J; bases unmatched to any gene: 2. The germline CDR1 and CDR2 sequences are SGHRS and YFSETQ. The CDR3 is CASSLALADYNEQFF. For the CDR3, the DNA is TGCGCCAGCAGCTTGGCACTAGCGGACTACAATGAGCAGTTCTTC.

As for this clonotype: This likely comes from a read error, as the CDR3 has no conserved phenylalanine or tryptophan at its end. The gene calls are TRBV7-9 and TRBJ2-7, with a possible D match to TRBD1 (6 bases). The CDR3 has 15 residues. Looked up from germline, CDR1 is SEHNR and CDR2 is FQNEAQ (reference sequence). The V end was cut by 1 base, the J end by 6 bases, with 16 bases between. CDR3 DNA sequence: TGTGCCAGCAGCTTAGAAGTGGCCAGGGGCTTCGAGCAGTACTTA. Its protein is CASSLEVARGFEQYL.

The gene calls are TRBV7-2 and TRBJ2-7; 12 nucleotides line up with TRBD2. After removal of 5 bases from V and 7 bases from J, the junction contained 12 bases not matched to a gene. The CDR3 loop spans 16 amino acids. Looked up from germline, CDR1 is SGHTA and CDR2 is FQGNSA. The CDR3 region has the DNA TGTGCCAGCAGCCCTCTACTAGCGGGGGGTTACAATGAGCAGTACTTC. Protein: CASSPLLAGGYNEQYF.

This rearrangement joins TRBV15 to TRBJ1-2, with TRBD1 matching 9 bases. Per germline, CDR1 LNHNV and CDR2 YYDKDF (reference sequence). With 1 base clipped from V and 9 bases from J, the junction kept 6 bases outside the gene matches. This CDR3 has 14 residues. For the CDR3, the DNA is TGTGCCACCAGCAGAGCCTGGGACAGGGCGCGCTACACCTTC. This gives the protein CATSRAWDRARYTF.

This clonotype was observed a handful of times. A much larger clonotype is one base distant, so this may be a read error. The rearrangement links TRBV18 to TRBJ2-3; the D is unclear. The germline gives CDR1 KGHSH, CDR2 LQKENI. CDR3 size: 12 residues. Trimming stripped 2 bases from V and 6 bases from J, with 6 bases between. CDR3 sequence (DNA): TGTGCCAGCTCACCAATGGGGGATACGCAGTATTTT. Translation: CASSPMGDTQYF. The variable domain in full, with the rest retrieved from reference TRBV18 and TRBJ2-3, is NAGVMQNPRHLVRRRGQEARLRCSPMKGHSHVYWYRQLPEEGLKFMVYLQKENIIDESGMPKERFSAEFPKEGPSILRIQQVVRGDSAAYFCASSPMGDTQYFGPGTRLTVL.

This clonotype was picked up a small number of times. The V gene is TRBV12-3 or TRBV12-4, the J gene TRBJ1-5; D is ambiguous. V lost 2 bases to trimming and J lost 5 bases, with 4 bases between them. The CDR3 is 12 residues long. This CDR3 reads CASSLLYQPQHF. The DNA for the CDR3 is TGTGCCAGCAGTTTATTATATCAGCCCCAGCATTTT.

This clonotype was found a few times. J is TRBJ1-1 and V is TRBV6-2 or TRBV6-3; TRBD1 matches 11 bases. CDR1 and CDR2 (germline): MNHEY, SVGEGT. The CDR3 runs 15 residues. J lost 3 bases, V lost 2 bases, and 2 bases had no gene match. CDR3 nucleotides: TGTGCCAGCAGTTACGGGACAGGGGGGCACACTGAAGCTTTCTTT. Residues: CASSYGTGGHTEAFF.

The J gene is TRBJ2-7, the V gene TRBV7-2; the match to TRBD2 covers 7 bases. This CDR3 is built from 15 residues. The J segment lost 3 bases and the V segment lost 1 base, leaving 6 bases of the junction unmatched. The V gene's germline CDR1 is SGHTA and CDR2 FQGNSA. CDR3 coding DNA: TGTGCCAGCAGCTTAGAACCGCGGGGGAGCTACGAGCAGTACTTC. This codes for CASSLEPRGSYEQYF.

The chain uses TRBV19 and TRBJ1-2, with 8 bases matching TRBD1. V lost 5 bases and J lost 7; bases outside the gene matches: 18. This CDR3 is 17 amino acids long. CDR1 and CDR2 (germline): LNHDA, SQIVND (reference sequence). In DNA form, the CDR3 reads TGTGCCAGTAGTCCTCCGGACAGGGCCACAAAAGAAGGTGGCTACACCTTC. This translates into CASSPPDRATKEGGYTF.

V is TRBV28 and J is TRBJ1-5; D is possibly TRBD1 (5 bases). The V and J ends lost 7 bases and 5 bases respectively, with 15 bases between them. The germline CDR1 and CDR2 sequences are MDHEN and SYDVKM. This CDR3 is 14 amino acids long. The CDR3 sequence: CASTLTMGDQPQHF. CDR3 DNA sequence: TGTGCCAGCACCTTGACTATGGGGGATCAGCCCCAGCATTTT.